This T cell receptor (beta chain) appears in the sequencing data of a study of cytomegalovirus exposure and HLA in healthy donors. The study ran its PCR with 60 Vbeta and 13 Jbeta primers. The table came from immunoSEQ multiplex PCR; TCRdb's copy has only in-frame clones and leaves some out. Among nearly 110,000 clones listed, over 65% were seen once. Comments on this clone: What it binds is not known.

Germline V CDR1 and CDR2: GTSNPN, SVGIG (reference sequence). There are 14 residues in the CDR3. Trimming left V 0 bases short and J 2 bases short, with 8 bases between. Study-wide results and limits: Some TCR beta chains (approximately 180 of them) were listed as cytomegalovirus-associated. The majority of CMV-associated TCR beta chains were reported as apparently HLA-restricted in a later analysis.

Material for sequencing was PBMCs. This TCR came from a woman between 40 and 55 years old in good health and CMV-seropositive. This rearrangement joins TRBV30 to TRBJ2-1, with D possibly being TRBD1 (6 bases). The DNA for the CDR3 is TGTGCCTGGAGTGTGGGGACAACCTACAATGAGCAGTTCTTC. Protein sequence: CAWSVGTTYNEQFF.